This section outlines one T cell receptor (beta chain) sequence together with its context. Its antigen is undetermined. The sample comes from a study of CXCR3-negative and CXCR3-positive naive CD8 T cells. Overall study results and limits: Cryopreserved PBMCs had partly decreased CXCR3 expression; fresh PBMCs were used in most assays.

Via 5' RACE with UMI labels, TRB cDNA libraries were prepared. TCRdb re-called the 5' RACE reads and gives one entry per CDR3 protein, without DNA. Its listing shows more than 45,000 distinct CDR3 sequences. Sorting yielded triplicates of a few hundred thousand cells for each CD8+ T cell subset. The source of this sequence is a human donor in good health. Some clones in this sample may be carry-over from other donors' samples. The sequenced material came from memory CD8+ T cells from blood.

Here the CDR3 reads CASSQDWGESYEQYF. This chain joins TRBV4-2 and TRBJ2-7. CDR3 size: 15 residues. Germline V CDR1 and CDR2: LGHNA, YNFKEQ.